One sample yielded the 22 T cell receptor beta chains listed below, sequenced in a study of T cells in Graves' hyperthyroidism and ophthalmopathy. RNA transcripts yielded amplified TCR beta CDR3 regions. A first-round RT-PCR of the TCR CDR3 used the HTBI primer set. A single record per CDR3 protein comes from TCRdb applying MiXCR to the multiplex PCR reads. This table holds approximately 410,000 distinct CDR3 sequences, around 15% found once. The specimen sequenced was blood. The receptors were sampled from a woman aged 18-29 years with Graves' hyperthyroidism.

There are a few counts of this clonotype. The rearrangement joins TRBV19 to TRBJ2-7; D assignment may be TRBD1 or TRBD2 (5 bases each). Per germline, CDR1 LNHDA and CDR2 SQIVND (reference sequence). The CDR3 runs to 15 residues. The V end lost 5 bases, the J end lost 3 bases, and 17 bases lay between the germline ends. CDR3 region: CASSDPGTQNYEQYF. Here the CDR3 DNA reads TGTGCCAGTAGTGACCCCGGGACGCAGAACTACGAGCAGTACTTC.

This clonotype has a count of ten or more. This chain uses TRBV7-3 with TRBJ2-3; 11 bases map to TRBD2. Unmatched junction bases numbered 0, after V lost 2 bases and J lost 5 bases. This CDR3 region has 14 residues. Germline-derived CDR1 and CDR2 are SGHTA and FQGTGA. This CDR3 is CASSLGLAGDTQYF. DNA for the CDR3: TGTGCCAGCAGCTTAGGACTAGCGGGAGATACGCAGTATTTT.

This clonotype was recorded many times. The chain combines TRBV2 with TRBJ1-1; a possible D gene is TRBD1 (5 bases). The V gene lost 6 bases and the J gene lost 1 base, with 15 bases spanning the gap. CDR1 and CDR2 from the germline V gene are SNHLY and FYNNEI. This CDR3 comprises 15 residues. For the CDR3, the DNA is TGTGCCAGCAGACTCTTTGGGGGGGGGAACACTGAAGCTTTCTTT. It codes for CASRLFGGGNTEAFF.

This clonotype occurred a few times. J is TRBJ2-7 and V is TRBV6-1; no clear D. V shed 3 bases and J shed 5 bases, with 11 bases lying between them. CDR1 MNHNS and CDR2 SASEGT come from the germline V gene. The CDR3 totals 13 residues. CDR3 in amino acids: CASSERVVDEQYF. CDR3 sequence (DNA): TGTGCCAGCAGTGAGCGAGTTGTCGACGAGCAGTACTTC.

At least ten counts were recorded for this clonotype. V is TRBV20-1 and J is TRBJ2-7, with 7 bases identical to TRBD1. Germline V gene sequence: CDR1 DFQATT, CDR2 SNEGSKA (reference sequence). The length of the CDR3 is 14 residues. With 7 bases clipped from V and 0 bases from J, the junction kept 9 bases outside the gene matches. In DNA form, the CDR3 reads TGCAGTGGGACGACAGGGATCGTCTCCTACGAGCAGTACTTC. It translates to CSGTTGIVSYEQYF.

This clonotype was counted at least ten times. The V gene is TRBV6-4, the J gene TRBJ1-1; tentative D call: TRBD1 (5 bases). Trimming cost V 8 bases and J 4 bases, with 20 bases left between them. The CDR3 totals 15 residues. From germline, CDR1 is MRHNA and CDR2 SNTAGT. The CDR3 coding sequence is TGTGCCAGCCTAGGGACCGGGGGTAGAGGCACTGAAGCTTTCTTT. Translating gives CASLGTGGRGTEAFF.

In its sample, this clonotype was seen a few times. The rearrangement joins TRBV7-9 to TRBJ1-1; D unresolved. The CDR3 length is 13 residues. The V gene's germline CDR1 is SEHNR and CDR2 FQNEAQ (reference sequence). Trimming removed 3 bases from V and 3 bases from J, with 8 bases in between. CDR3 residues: CASSFPAHTEAFF. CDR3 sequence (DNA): TGTGCCAGCAGCTTTCCGGCCCACACTGAAGCTTTCTTT.

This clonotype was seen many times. The CDR3 nucleotides are TGTGCCAGCTCACCGGACAGCGGAAAACTCTACGAGCAGTACTTC. It translates to CASSPDSGKLYEQYF. The chain combines TRBV18 with TRBJ2-7; weak D call: TRBD1 (6 bases). The CDR3 runs 15 residues. CDR1 and CDR2 from the germline V gene are KGHSH and LQKENI. Trimming removed 3 bases at V and 3 bases at J, with 15 bases between.

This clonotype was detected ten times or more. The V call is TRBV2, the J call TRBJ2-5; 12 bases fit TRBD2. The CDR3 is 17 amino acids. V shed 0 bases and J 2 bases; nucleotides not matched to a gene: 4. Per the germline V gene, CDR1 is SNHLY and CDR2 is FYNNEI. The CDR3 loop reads CASSEARLAGEQETQYF. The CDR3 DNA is TGTGCCAGCAGTGAAGCGAGACTAGCGGGAGAGCAAGAGACCCAGTACTTC.

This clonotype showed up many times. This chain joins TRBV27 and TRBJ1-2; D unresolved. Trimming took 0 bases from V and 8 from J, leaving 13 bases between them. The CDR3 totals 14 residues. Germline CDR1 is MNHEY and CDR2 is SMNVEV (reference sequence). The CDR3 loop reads CASSLSPTVRGYTF. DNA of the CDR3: TGTGCCAGCAGTTTATCCCCGACGGTACGAGGCTACACCTTC.

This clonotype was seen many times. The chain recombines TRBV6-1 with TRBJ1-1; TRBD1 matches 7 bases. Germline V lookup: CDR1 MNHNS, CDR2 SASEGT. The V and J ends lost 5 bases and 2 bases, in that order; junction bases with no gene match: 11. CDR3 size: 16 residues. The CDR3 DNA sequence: TGTGCCAGCAGTCGACAGGGAGGGAGGGTTAACACTGAAGCTTTCTTT. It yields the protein CASSRQGGRVNTEAFF.

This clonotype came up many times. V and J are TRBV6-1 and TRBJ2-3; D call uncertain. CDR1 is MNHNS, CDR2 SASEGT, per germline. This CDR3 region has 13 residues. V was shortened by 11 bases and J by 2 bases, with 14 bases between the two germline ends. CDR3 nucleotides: TGTGCCCCCTCCGGCATTCCCACAGATACGCAGTATTTT. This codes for CAPSGIPTDTQYF.

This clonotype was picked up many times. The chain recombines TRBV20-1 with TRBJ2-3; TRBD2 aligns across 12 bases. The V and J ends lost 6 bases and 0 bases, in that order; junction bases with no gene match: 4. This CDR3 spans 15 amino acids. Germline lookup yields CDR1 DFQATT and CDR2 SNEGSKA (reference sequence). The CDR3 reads CSAPGTSGSTDTQYF. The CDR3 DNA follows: TGCAGTGCCCCGGGGACTAGCGGGAGCACAGATACGCAGTATTTT.

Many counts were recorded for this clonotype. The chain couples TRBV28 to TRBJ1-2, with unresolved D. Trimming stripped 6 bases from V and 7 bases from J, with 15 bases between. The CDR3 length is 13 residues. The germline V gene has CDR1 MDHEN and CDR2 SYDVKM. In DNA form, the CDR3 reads TGTGCCAGCAGCGACACCAGGCCTGCTGGCTACACCTTC. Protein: CASSDTRPAGYTF.

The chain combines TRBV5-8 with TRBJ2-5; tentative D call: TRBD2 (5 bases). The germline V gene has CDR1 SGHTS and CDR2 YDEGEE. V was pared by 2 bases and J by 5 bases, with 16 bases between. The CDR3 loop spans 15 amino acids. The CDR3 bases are TGTGCCAGCAGCTTTATTTCTAGAGGGTCGGAGACCCAGTACTTC. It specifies CASSFISRGSETQYF.

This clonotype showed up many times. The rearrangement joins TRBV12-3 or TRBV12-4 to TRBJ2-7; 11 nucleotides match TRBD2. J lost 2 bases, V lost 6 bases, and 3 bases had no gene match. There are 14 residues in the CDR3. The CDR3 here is CASRRSGRAYEQYF. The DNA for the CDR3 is TGTGCCAGCAGACGTAGCGGGAGGGCCTACGAGCAGTACTTC.

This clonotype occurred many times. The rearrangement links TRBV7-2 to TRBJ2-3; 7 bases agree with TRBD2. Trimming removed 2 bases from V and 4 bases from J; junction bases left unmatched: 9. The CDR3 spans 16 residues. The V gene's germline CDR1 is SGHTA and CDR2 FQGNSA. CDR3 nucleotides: TGTGCCAGCAGCTTATATGCGGGAGCCGCGGCAGATACGCAGTATTTT. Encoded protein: CASSLYAGAAADTQYF. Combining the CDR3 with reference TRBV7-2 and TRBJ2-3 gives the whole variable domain GAGVSQSPSNKVTEKGKDVELRCDPISGHTALYWYRQSLGQGLEFLIYFQGNSAPDKSGLPSDRFSAERTGGSVSTLTIQRTQQEDSAVYLCASSLYAGAAADTQYFGPGTRLTVL.

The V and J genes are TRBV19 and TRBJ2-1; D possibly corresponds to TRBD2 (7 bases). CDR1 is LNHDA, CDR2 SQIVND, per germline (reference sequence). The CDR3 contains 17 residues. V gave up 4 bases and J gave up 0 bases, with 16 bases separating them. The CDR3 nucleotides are TGTGCCAGTAGTACGGACGGGGGGCAGAGCTCCTACAATGAGCAGTTCTTC. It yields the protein CASSTDGGQSSYNEQFF.

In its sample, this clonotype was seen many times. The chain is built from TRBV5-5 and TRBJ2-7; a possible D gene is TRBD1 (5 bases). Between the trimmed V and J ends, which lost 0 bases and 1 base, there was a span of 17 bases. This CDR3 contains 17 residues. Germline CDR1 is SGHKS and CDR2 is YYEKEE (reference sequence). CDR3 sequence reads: CASSLGPSGHTSYEQYF. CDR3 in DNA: TGTGCCAGCAGCTTGGGACCGTCAGGGCATACATCCTACGAGCAGTACTTC.

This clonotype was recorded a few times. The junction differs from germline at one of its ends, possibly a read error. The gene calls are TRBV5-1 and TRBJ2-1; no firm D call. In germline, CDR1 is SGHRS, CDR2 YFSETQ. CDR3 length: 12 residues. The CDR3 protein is CTSSLGYNEQFF. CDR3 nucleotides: TGCACCAGCAGCTTGGGCTACAATGAGCAGTTCTTC.

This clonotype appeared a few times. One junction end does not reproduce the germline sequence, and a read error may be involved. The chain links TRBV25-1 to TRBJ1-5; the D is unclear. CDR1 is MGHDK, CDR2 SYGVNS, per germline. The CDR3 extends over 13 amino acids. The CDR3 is CASSDRDNQSQHF. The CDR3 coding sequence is TGTGCCAGCAGTGATAGGGATAATCAGTCCCAGCATTTT.

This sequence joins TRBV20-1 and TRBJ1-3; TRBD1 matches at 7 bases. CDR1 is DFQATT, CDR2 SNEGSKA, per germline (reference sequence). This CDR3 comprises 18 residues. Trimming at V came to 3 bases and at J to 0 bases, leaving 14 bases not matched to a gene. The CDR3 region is CSASGSPGTDLSGNTIYF. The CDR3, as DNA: TGCAGTGCTAGCGGGAGCCCCGGGACAGATCTCTCTGGAAACACCATATATTTT.